The clone carrying this T cell receptor beta chain showed up many times. These data come from a study of T cells in Graves' hyperthyroidism and ophthalmopathy. Amplification of TCR beta CDR3 regions was performed using RNA transcripts as template. An initial round of RT-PCR targeting the TCR CDR3 relied on the HTBI primer set. TCRdb fed the multiplex PCR reads into MiXCR, producing one record per CDR3 protein. The sample holds about 600,000 distinct CDR3 sequences, 16% seen once. This CDR3 spans 15 amino acids. Per the germline V gene, CDR1 is MDHEN and CDR2 is SYDVKM. The V end was cut by 6 bases, the J end by 2 bases, with 14 bases between.

The V gene is TRBV28, the J gene TRBJ1-5; perhaps TRBD1 as D (5 bases). The sequence was obtained from a woman between 40 and 55 years old with Graves' ophthalmopathy. Sequencing was done on a sample of blood. The CDR3 coding sequence is TGTGCCAGCAGCCCCGCGAGGGGTGGCAATCAGCCCCAGCATTTT. Protein product: CASSPARGGNQPQHF.